A single sample is the source of the 16 T cell receptor beta chains below, sequenced in a study of T cell responses to AZD1222 COVID-19 vaccine. Some clones are missing from TCRdb's copy, which holds only in-frame ones; the method was immunoSEQ multiplex PCR. The top ten clones hold about 1.6% of a sample with over 150,000 clones, roughly nine tenths of them seen once. The starting material was peripheral blood, obtained on day 0 of AZD1222 vaccination. The receptor set was obtained from an adult in good health.

J is TRBJ1-2 and V is TRBV6-5; tentative D call: TRBD1 (5 bases). The CDR3 is 14 residues long. V was pared by 2 bases and J by 4 bases, with 11 bases between. The germline gives CDR1 MNHEY, CDR2 SVGAGI. The CDR3 DNA sequence: TGTGCCAGCAGTTACAGAAGGGGCGGCTATGGCTACACCTTC. This sequence encodes CASSYRRGGYGYTF.

The V gene is TRBV14, the J gene TRBJ1-2; unclear D gene. V shed 5 bases and J shed 0 bases, with 7 bases lying between them. The CDR3 is 13 residues long. Looked up from germline, CDR1 is SGHDN and CDR2 is FVKESK. The CDR3 nucleotides read TGTGCCAGCAGCAGCCAACCTAACTATGGCTACACCTTC. The encoded protein is CASSSQPNYGYTF.

The J gene is TRBJ1-6, the V gene TRBV12-3 or TRBV12-4; possible D gene TRBD1, 5 bases. The CDR3 loop spans 13 amino acids. V was cut by 2 bases and J by 13 bases, with 12 bases left in between. The CDR3 coding sequence is TGTGCCAGCAGTTTAACGCTGGGGACGCCCCTCCACTTT. It codes for CASSLTLGTPLHF.

V is TRBV6-5 and J is TRBJ2-3, with 7 bases that match TRBD2. V was pared by 6 bases and J by 4 bases, with 7 bases of the junction left unmatched. Germline loops: CDR1 MNHEY, CDR2 SVGAGI. This CDR3 comprises 14 residues. CDR3 protein: CASRAGGGPDTQYF. In nucleotides, the CDR3 is TGTGCCAGCAGGGCTGGCGGGGGACCAGATACGCAGTATTTT.

The genes are TRBV6-5 and TRBJ1-1, with D hard to call. The ends were cut back, 0 bases at V and 5 bases at J, with 13 bases in the middle. CDR1 is MNHEY, CDR2 SVGAGI, per germline. The CDR3 runs to 15 residues. The CDR3 DNA follows: TGTGCCAGCAGTTACTCGTTGTTAGGGCGGACTGAAGCTTTCTTT. This gives the protein CASSYSLLGRTEAFF.

The V and J genes are TRBV19 and TRBJ1-1; TRBD1 matches 7 bases. V lost 5 bases, J lost 5 bases, and 8 bases stayed unmatched. In germline, CDR1 is LNHDA, CDR2 SQIVND (reference sequence). The CDR3 has 14 residues. CDR3 sequence reads: CASSLRQGGTEAFF. In nucleotides, the CDR3 is TGTGCCAGTAGTCTCCGACAGGGAGGGACTGAAGCTTTCTTT.

The chain has TRBV30 and TRBJ1-2; D gene unclear. The germline gives CDR1 GTSNPN, CDR2 SVGIG (reference sequence). The CDR3 has 13 amino acids. Trimming took off 1 base at V and 7 bases at J, with 13 bases between the two ends. This CDR3 is CAWSGHLTSGYTF. The CDR3 DNA sequence: TGTGCCTGGAGTGGCCACCTTACGTCTGGCTACACCTTC.

CDR3 bases: TGTGCCAGCAGCCGCACAGGGGGCAACTATGGCTACACCTTC. The encoded protein is CASSRTGGNYGYTF. The V gene is TRBV5-4, the J gene TRBJ1-2; the match to TRBD1 covers 9 bases. This CDR3 contains 14 residues. Per the germline V gene, CDR1 is SGHNT and CDR2 is YYREEE (reference sequence). Trimming took 4 bases from V and 2 from J; bases not matched to a gene: 3.

This clone was picked up one time. V and J are TRBV14 and TRBJ1-2; D unresolved. V was shortened by 5 bases and J by 0 bases, with 13 bases between the two germline ends. This CDR3 contains 15 residues. The V gene's germline CDR1 is SGHDN and CDR2 FVKESK. The CDR3 reads CASSARWEANYGYTF. CDR3 in DNA: TGTGCCAGCAGCGCCCGATGGGAAGCTAACTATGGCTACACCTTC.

The chain uses TRBV6-6 and TRBJ2-5; 9 positions match TRBD1. Germline V gives CDR1 MNHNY, CDR2 SVGAGI (reference sequence). The trim removed 5 bases at V and 5 bases at J, leaving 9 bases unmatched. The CDR3 is 15 amino acids. CDR3 amino acids: CASSKGQGREETQYF. The CDR3, as DNA: TGTGCCAGCAGTAAGGGACAGGGCCGGGAGGAGACCCAGTACTTC.

The V and J genes are TRBV27 and TRBJ2-1; D gene ambiguous. This CDR3 is built from 13 residues. From germline, CDR1 is MNHEY and CDR2 SMNVEV (reference sequence). Trimming left V 2 bases short and J 2 bases short, with 4 bases between. The CDR3 protein is CASSLVPYNEQFF. The CDR3 coding sequence is TGTGCCAGCAGTTTAGTACCCTACAATGAGCAGTTCTTC.

In nucleotides, the CDR3 is TGTGCCAGCAGCGGAGGACAGGGAGGTGAAAAACTGTTTTTT. Its translation: CASSGGQGGEKLFF. The chain employs TRBV7-8 and TRBJ1-4; 8 bases align to TRBD1. Germline CDR1 reads SGHVS; CDR2 reads FQNEAQ. There are 14 residues in the CDR3. Trimming cost V 5 bases and J 7 bases; bases outside gene matches: 6.

This clone showed up just once. The CDR3 nucleotides are TGTGCCAGCACCGAATTCCCGGGTTACACTGAAGCTTTCTTT. Its translation: CASTEFPGYTEAFF. The rearrangement links TRBV6-5 to TRBJ1-1; no clear D gene. The CDR3 sequence is 14 residues long. Germline CDR1 MNHEY, CDR2 SVGAGI. V lost 7 bases to trimming and J lost 3 bases, with 15 bases between them.

V gene TRBV3-1 (or the pseudogene TRBV3-2) combines with J gene TRBJ2-1, with 9 nucleotides matching TRBD1. The CDR3 extends over 14 amino acids. The germline CDR1 and CDR2 sequences are LGHDT and YNNKEL (reference sequence). V shed 2 bases, J shed 8 bases, and the junction held 4 bases outside the gene matches. CDR3 sequence: CASSQRDRDHEQFF. The CDR3 DNA reads TGTGCCAGCAGCCAAAGGGACAGGGACCATGAGCAGTTCTTC.

The genes are TRBV19 and TRBJ1-1; D call uncertain. V lost 7 bases and J lost 1, with 13 bases in between. This CDR3 has 14 amino acids. The germline V gene encodes CDR1 LNHDA and CDR2 SQIVND (reference sequence). The CDR3 bases are TGTGCCAGTACCTCTCAGACACCGAACACTGAAGCTTTCTTT. Amino acids: CASTSQTPNTEAFF.

The CDR3 is CASSSSFEGASGELFF. CDR3 DNA sequence: TGTGCCAGCTCATCCAGCTTCGAAGGTGCTTCCGGGGAGCTGTTTTTT. The chain employs TRBV18 and TRBJ2-2, with D unclear. V dropped 5 bases and J dropped 6 bases, with 19 bases sitting between them. In germline, CDR1 is KGHSH, CDR2 LQKENI. This CDR3 comprises 16 residues.